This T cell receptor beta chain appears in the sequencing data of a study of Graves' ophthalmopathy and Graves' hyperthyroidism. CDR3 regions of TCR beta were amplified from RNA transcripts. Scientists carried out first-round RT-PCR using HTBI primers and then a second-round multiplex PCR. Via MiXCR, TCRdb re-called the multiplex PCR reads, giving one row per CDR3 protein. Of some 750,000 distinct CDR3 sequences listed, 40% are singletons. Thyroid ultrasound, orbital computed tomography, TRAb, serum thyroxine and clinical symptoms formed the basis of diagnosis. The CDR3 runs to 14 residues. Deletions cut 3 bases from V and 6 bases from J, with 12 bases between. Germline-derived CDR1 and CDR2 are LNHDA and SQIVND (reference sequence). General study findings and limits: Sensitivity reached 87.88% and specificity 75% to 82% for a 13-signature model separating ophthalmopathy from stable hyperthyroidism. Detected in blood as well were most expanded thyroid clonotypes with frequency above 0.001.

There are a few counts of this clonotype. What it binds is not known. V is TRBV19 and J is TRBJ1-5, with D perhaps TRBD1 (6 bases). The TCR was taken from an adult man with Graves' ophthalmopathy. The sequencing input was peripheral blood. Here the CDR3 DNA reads TGTGCCAGTAGTATGGGAAGAGGGGGTCAGCCCCAGCATTTT. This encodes CASSMGRGGQPQHF.